The 18 T cell receptor beta chains in this list originate from one sample, sequenced in a study of blood T cells in healthy people across ages. Combining a sample-barcoded 5' primer with a J-beta primer mix, a second PCR ran for about 7 to 11 cycles. TCRdb processed the 5' RACE reads anew with MiXCR; each CDR3 protein has one entry. Among hundreds of thousands of distinct CDR3 sequences listed, around 45% were seen once. The sample consisted of blood. The receptor source for this set is a man of 80 years or more in good health.

The chain uses TRBV2 and TRBJ1-5; D not resolved. V dropped 7 bases and J dropped 1 base, with 8 bases sitting between them. Germline V CDR1 and CDR2: SNHLY, FYNNEI. This CDR3 is 13 amino acids long. CDR3 DNA sequence: TGTGCCAGCACTGGGGAGAGCAATCAGCCCCAGCATTTT. Translating it yields CASTGESNQPQHF.

V and J are TRBV30 and TRBJ2-2; the D gene is possibly TRBD1 (7 bases). This CDR3 is built from 13 residues. CDR1 GTSNPN and CDR2 SVGIG come from the germline V gene (reference sequence). Trimming removed 4 bases from V and 5 bases from J, with 11 bases in between. The CDR3 region has the DNA TGTGCCTGGAAGGGGGCGGGGACCGGGGAGCTGTTTTTT. Amino acids: CAWKGAGTGELFF.

This clonotype was found a few times. This chain links TRBV7-2 with TRBJ2-7, with D possibly being TRBD1 (6 bases). Germline V gene lookup returns CDR1 SGHTA and CDR2 FQGNSA. The CDR3 has 13 residues. Trimming left V 5 bases short and J 4 bases short, with 12 bases between. The CDR3 loop is CASSPDRRYEQYF. The CDR3, as DNA: TGTGCCAGCAGCCCCGACAGGAGATACGAGCAGTACTTC. The full variable domain, with the rest looked up from reference TRBV7-2 and TRBJ2-7, is GAGVSQSPSNKVTEKGKDVELRCDPISGHTALYWYRQSLGQGLEFLIYFQGNSAPDKSGLPSDRFSAERTGGSVSTLTIQRTQQEDSAVYLCASSPDRRYEQYFGPGTRLTVT.

This chain connects TRBV20-1 to TRBJ1-4; D uncertain. CDR1 is DFQATT, CDR2 SNEGSKA, per germline (reference sequence). Trimming left V 2 bases short and J 0 bases short, with 7 bases between. The CDR3 length is 14 residues. The CDR3, as DNA: TGCAGTGCTAGATTGGATGCAACTAATGAAAAACTGTTTTTT. It specifies CSARLDATNEKLFF.

The chain joins TRBV12-3 or TRBV12-4 to TRBJ2-3; 11 bases are a match to TRBD2. V shed 6 bases and J 3 bases; nucleotides not matched to a gene: 8. The CDR3 runs to 16 residues. CDR3 coding DNA: TGTGCCAGCAGCTTTAGACTAGCGGGGAAAACAGATACGCAGTATTTT. Amino acids: CASSFRLAGKTDTQYF.

V is TRBV9 and J is TRBJ2-7, with D perhaps matching TRBD1 (5 bases). Deletions cut 4 bases from V and 1 base from J, with 15 bases between. The length of the CDR3 is 15 residues. Germline V gene data show CDR1 as SGDLS and CDR2 as YYNGEE. The CDR3 coding sequence is TGTGCCAGCAGCCCCCGGCGGACAAATTCCTACGAGCAGTACTTC. Its protein product is CASSPRRTNSYEQYF.

This clonotype was seen more than once but under ten times. V gene TRBV7-6 combines with J gene TRBJ2-1; TRBD2 aligns across 9 bases. Germline-derived CDR1 and CDR2 are SGHVS and FNYEAQ. CDR3 size: 15 residues. With V trimmed by 3 bases and J by 8 bases, 8 bases remained unmatched. The CDR3 sequence is CASSFAGGFVDEQFF. The CDR3 nucleotides read TGTGCCAGCAGCTTTGCGGGAGGGTTCGTGGATGAGCAGTTCTTC.

This chain joins TRBV7-2 and TRBJ2-1; 9 bases align to TRBD1. Trimming removed 3 bases from V and 5 bases from J; junction bases left unmatched: 2. Germline V gene data show CDR1 as SGHTA and CDR2 as FQGNSA. The CDR3 has 14 amino acids. CDR3 region: CASSFRDRDNEQFF. Here the CDR3 DNA reads TGTGCCAGCAGCTTCCGGGACAGGGACAATGAGCAGTTCTTC.

This rearrangement joins TRBV6-1 to TRBJ2-5; 10 bases match TRBD2. The CDR3 sequence is 14 residues long. V shed 7 bases and J 11 bases; nucleotides not matched to a gene: 13. The germline V gene has CDR1 MNHNS and CDR2 SASEGT. The CDR3 DNA is TGTGCCAGCAAGGTAGCGGGAGGCTGGTATGAGCAGTACTTC. Translated: CASKVAGGWYEQYF.

This clonotype was observed a few times. The chain links TRBV20-1 to TRBJ2-5, with 7 bases aligning to TRBD1. J was trimmed by 2 bases and V by 4 bases; bases with no gene match: 7. The V gene's germline CDR1 is DFQATT and CDR2 SNEGSKA (reference sequence). CDR3 length equals 14 residues. CDR3 residues: CSAILTGPQETQYF. CDR3 bases: TGCAGTGCTATCTTGACAGGGCCTCAAGAGACCCAGTACTTC.

The V call is TRBV7-3, the J call TRBJ2-1; possibly TRBD1 or TRBD2 for D (5 bases each). V lost 0 bases and J 10 bases, leaving 16 bases between the germline ends. In germline, CDR1 is SGHTA, CDR2 FQGTGA. The CDR3 sequence is 15 residues long. CDR3 bases: TGTGCCAGCAGCTTAACCCCGCGTTGGGACCTAGAGCAGTTCTTC. Translated: CASSLTPRWDLEQFF.

Turning to this clonotype: The germline gene is not matched at one end of the junction; a read error may be the cause. V usage is TRBV5-1 and J usage is TRBJ2-3, with TRBD2 matching over 12 bases. Germline values: CDR1 SGHRS, CDR2 YFSETQ. This CDR3 is 17 amino acids long. The CDR3 DNA follows: TGCGCCAGCAACTTGACTAGCGGGAGAGCGGGGGCAGATACGCAGTATTTT. Protein: CASNLTSGRAGADTQYF.

This chain joins TRBV30 and TRBJ2-7; D call uncertain. Trimming took off 0 bases at V and 2 bases at J, with 14 bases between the two ends. Per germline, CDR1 GTSNPN and CDR2 SVGIG (reference sequence). The CDR3 contains 15 residues. Here the CDR3 reads CAWSVYRVAPYEQYF. In nucleotides, the CDR3 is TGTGCCTGGAGTGTATATAGAGTAGCTCCCTACGAGCAGTACTTC.

The chain carries TRBV18 and TRBJ2-7; D not certain. Germline V gene sequence: CDR1 KGHSH, CDR2 LQKENI. The CDR3 runs to 14 residues. V dropped 3 bases and J dropped 2 bases, with 11 bases sitting between them. CDR3 sequence (DNA): TGTGCCAGCTCACCTACCGCCAGGCCCTACGAGCAGTACTTC. It encodes CASSPTARPYEQYF.

About this clonotype: This may be a read error, as it is one base from a much larger clone. No conserved phenylalanine or tryptophan is present at the end of the CDR3, so a read error is the likely explanation. The chain uses TRBV7-3 and TRBJ2-1; the match to TRBD2 covers 11 bases. This CDR3 spans 16 amino acids. Germline V gives CDR1 SGHTA, CDR2 FQGTGA. V shed 3 bases and J 7 bases; nucleotides not matched to a gene: 8. CDR3 bases: TGTGCCAGCAGCTTTACACTAGCGGGAGTCGCAAATGAGCAGTTCTCC. Translation: CASSFTLAGVANEQFS.

J is TRBJ2-3 and V is TRBV9; a possible D gene is TRBD2 (6 bases). Germline lookup yields CDR1 SGDLS and CDR2 YYNGEE. Trimming took 0 bases from V and 1 from J, leaving 15 bases between them. The CDR3 contains 17 residues. CDR3 residues: CASSVGAGRVGTDTQYF. DNA for the CDR3: TGTGCCAGCAGCGTAGGAGCGGGTAGGGTGGGCACAGATACGCAGTATTTT.

There are a few counts of this clonotype. The chain recombines TRBV9 with TRBJ2-3, with TRBD2 matching 7 bases. This CDR3 has 16 amino acids. The V gene end was trimmed by 4 bases and the J gene end by 2 bases; junction bases not matched to a gene: 10. Germline V gives CDR1 SGDLS, CDR2 YYNGEE. The CDR3 loop reads CASSSPRAGVTDTQYF. CDR3 DNA: TGTGCCAGCAGCTCCCCCCGGGCGGGAGTCACAGATACGCAGTATTTT.

This rearrangement joins TRBV25-1 to TRBJ2-4, with 9 bases matching TRBD1. The J call may be incorrect, as the DNA end agrees better with TRBJ2-7. In germline, CDR1 is MGHDK, CDR2 SYGVNS. The CDR3 is made up of 14 amino acids. CDR3 sequence: CASRRTGVYYEQYF. In DNA form, the CDR3 reads TGTGCCAGCAGGCGGACAGGGGTCTACTACGAGCAGTACTTC.